The 26 T cell receptor beta chains listed next were all sequenced from one sample in a study of T cells in Graves' hyperthyroidism and ophthalmopathy. The TCR beta CDR3 regions underwent amplification using RNA transcripts as the source. TCR CDR3 underwent first-round RT-PCR with the HTBI primer set. TCRdb fed the multiplex PCR reads into MiXCR, producing one record per CDR3 protein. The sample holds approximately 590,000 distinct CDR3 sequences; 15% to 17% are singletons and the top ten take roughly 7.3%. The sample consisted of blood. The receptors were gathered from a woman aged 25 to 39 with Graves' hyperthyroidism.

In its sample, this clonotype was seen many times. This chain joins TRBV2 and TRBJ2-3; TRBD2 agrees at 8 bases. V shed 7 bases, J shed 6 bases, and the junction held 18 bases outside the gene matches. This CDR3 is built from 17 residues. Per the germline V gene, CDR1 is SNHLY and CDR2 is FYNNEI. The CDR3 spells CASNNGYKEAGVDTQYF. CDR3 coding DNA: TGTGCCAGCAATAACGGCTATAAGGAAGCGGGAGTCGATACGCAGTATTTT.

This clonotype was detected ten times or more. The chain combines TRBV30 with TRBJ2-7; 11 nucleotides agree with TRBD2. Germline V gene sequence: CDR1 GTSNPN, CDR2 SVGIG (reference sequence). The trim removed 3 bases at V and 2 bases at J, leaving 6 bases unmatched. CDR3 length: 15 residues. The CDR3 reads CAWSQGTSGPYEQYF. Written as DNA, the CDR3 is TGTGCCTGGAGCCAAGGGACTAGCGGACCCTACGAGCAGTACTTC. The whole variable domain, filled in from reference TRBV30 and TRBJ2-7, reads SQTIHQWPATLVQPVGSPLSLECTVEGTSNPNLYWYRQAAGRGLQLLFYSVGIGQISSEVPQNLSASRPQDRQFILSSKKLLLSDSGFYLCAWSQGTSGPYEQYFGPGTRLTVT.

This clonotype was counted ten times or more. V gene TRBV7-2 combines with J gene TRBJ2-1; 8 bases line up with TRBD2. CDR3 size: 17 residues. CDR1 and CDR2 from the germline V gene are SGHTA and FQGNSA. Losses at the gene ends were 2 bases for V and 8 bases for J; bases not matched to a gene: 14. The CDR3 DNA sequence: TGTGCCAGCAGCTTATATTCGGGGTTAAGCGGGAGCTATGAGCAGTTCTTC. This encodes CASSLYSGLSGSYEQFF.

Ten or more counts support this clonotype. This chain links TRBV11-2 with TRBJ1-1; 8 nucleotides line up with TRBD1. Germline values: CDR1 SGHAT, CDR2 FQNNGV. There are 17 residues in the CDR3. After removal of 4 bases from V and 5 bases from J, the junction contained 15 bases not matched to a gene. The CDR3 loop is CASSSAEQGGWGTEAFF. CDR3 in DNA: TGTGCCAGCAGCTCAGCCGAACAGGGGGGCTGGGGGACTGAAGCTTTCTTT.

This clonotype was seen repeatedly, ten times or more. The rearrangement uses TRBV11-3 and TRBJ2-3; weak D call: TRBD1 (6 bases). From germline, CDR1 is SGHNT and CDR2 YENEEA. V was trimmed by 4 bases and J by 2 bases, leaving 13 bases between them. The CDR3 consists of 15 residues. The CDR3 nucleotides are TGTGCCAGCAGCTCGACAGGTTTAAACACAGATACGCAGTATTTT. Translation: CASSSTGLNTDTQYF.

In its sample, this clonotype was seen many times. The chain links TRBV6-6 to TRBJ2-7; 11 nucleotides align to TRBD2. The CDR3 is 15 amino acids. V lost 1 base, J lost 3 bases, and 2 bases stayed unmatched. Germline-derived CDR1 and CDR2 are MNHNY and SVGAGI (reference sequence). The CDR3 DNA reads as TGTGCCAGCAGTTACTTAGCGGGAGGGCTCTACGAGCAGTACTTC. It specifies CASSYLAGGLYEQYF.

The chain couples TRBV4-3 to TRBJ1-2; 12 bases map to TRBD1. CDR1 and CDR2 from the germline V gene are LGHNA and YSLEER. The junction had 4 bases not matched to a gene; V was cut back by 1 base and J by 4 bases. The CDR3 has 16 amino acids. Here the CDR3 DNA reads TGCGCCAGCAGCCAAGGAGGGACAGGGGGCGGCTATGGCTACACCTTC. Its protein product is CASSQGGTGGGYGYTF.

This clonotype was picked up many times. CDR3 protein: CASSRDRGLGDTQYF. CDR3 coding DNA: TGTGCCAGCAGCCGAGACAGGGGGCTCGGAGATACGCAGTATTTT. This chain uses TRBV7-8 with TRBJ2-3; 10 nucleotides agree with TRBD1. V was clipped by 5 bases and J by 5 bases; unmatched bases: 7. CDR3 size: 15 residues. Germline CDR1 and CDR2: SGHVS and FQNEAQ.

This clonotype appeared many times. The chain is built from TRBV2 and TRBJ2-7; 7 bases line up with TRBD1. V dropped 6 bases and J dropped 5; count of bases not matched to a gene: 4. From germline, CDR1 is SNHLY and CDR2 FYNNEI. The CDR3 runs 12 residues. CDR3 sequence: CASRTGLDEQYF. The DNA of the CDR3 is TGTGCCAGCAGGACAGGGCTCGACGAGCAGTACTTC.

This chain joins TRBV13 and TRBJ1-1; D remains ambiguous. The ends were cut back, 0 bases at V and 6 bases at J, with 11 bases in the middle. The CDR3 is 14 residues long. The germline CDR1 and CDR2 sequences are PRHDT and FYEKMQ (reference sequence). The CDR3 DNA reads TGTGCCAGCAGCTTAGGTGGGCTCCCCGCTGAAGCTTTCTTT. This codes for CASSLGGLPAEAFF.

This clonotype was picked up a small number of times. CDR3 in amino acids: CASRRTSGSPREQFF. CDR3 sequence (DNA): TGTGCCAGTAGAAGGACTAGCGGGAGTCCTAGGGAGCAGTTCTTC. V is TRBV19 and J is TRBJ2-1; 13 nucleotides line up with TRBD2. Trimming at V came to 6 bases and at J to 10 bases, leaving 9 bases not matched to a gene. The germline V gene has CDR1 LNHDA and CDR2 SQIVND (reference sequence). This CDR3 contains 15 residues.

This clonotype was detected ten times or more. CDR3 region: CASSSDFTDTQYF. The CDR3 coding sequence is TGTGCCAGCAGCTCTGACTTCACAGATACGCAGTATTTT. This chain links TRBV7-2 with TRBJ2-3; D gene unclear. V lost 4 bases and J 2 bases, leaving 7 bases between the germline ends. The CDR3 consists of 13 residues. Germline assignment: CDR1 SGHTA and CDR2 FQGNSA.

A word on this clonotype: With a much larger clone just one base away, this may be a read error. The rearrangement links TRBV27 to TRBJ2-3, with D unclear. Germline values: CDR1 MNHEY, CDR2 SMNVEV (reference sequence). The CDR3 contains 13 residues. The CDR3, as DNA: TGTGCCAGCAGTTTGGGCATTACAGATACGCAGTGTTTT. Translated: CASSLGITDTQCF.

This chain joins TRBV11-1 and TRBJ2-7, with D possibly matching TRBD2 (7 bases). V was shortened by 2 bases and J by 0 bases, with 11 bases between the two germline ends. The CDR3 totals 15 residues. Germline values: CDR1 SGHAT, CDR2 FQDESV (reference sequence). CDR3 coding DNA: TGTGCCAGCAGCTTATGGGGGGGCCCCTCCTACGAGCAGTACTTC. As protein: CASSLWGGPSYEQYF.

This clonotype was observed a few times. The gene calls are TRBV5-8 and TRBJ2-1; 10 nucleotides align to TRBD2. The germline gives CDR1 SGHTS, CDR2 YDEGEE. The CDR3 has 16 residues. J was trimmed by 9 bases and V by 0 bases; bases with no gene match: 9. CDR3 residues: CASSLAGTSERGEQFF. The CDR3 DNA follows: TGTGCCAGCAGCTTGGCAGGGACTAGCGAAAGGGGTGAGCAGTTCTTC.

The CDR3 DNA reads as TGTGCCAGTACCCCCGCGGGCCTAGCGGGAATGAATGAGCAGTTCTTC. Translating it yields CASTPAGLAGMNEQFF. This chain uses TRBV19 with TRBJ2-1; 9 positions agree with TRBD2. In germline, CDR1 is LNHDA, CDR2 SQIVND (reference sequence). The CDR3 totals 16 residues. The ends lost 7 bases at V and 7 bases at J; junction bases unmatched: 14.

This sequence joins TRBV4-1 and TRBJ1-6; D is unresolved. V shed 0 bases and J shed 6 bases, with 6 bases lying between them. Germline V lookup: CDR1 MGHRA, CDR2 YSYEKL. The CDR3 length is 14 residues. The CDR3 bases are TGCGCCAGCAGCCAAGATTTCACTAATTCACCCCTCCACTTT. Amino acids: CASSQDFTNSPLHF.

This rearrangement joins TRBV10-3 to TRBJ2-2, with TRBD2 matching over 14 bases. The CDR3 is 17 residues long. Trimming at V came to 6 bases and at J to 4 bases, leaving 7 bases not matched to a gene. Germline V lookup: CDR1 ENHRY, CDR2 SYGVKD. CDR3 coding DNA: TGTGCCATCAGCTCTGGGACTAGCGGGAGAGGCACCGGGGAGCTGTTTTTT. Encoded protein: CAISSGTSGRGTGELFF.

About this clonotype: This could be a read error, since a much larger clone is one nucleotide away. The chain employs TRBV18 and TRBJ2-3; D ambiguous. This CDR3 is 14 amino acids long. CDR1 and CDR2 from the germline V gene are KGHSH and LQKENI. CDR3: CASLPQGIPDTQYF. CDR3 coding DNA: TGTGCCAGCTTACCACAAGGGATCCCAGATACGCAGTATTTT.

The chain employs TRBV2 and TRBJ2-2; 16 positions match TRBD2. Germline V CDR1 and CDR2: SNHLY, FYNNEI. There are 17 residues in the CDR3. V dropped 7 bases and J dropped 4; count of bases not matched to a gene: 6. CDR3 DNA sequence: TGTGCCAGCAATCTGGGACTAGCGGGAGGGAGCACCGGGGAGCTGTTTTTT. Translation: CASNLGLAGGSTGELFF.

J is TRBJ2-2 and V is TRBV7-2; weak D call: TRBD1 (6 bases). The CDR3 has 15 amino acids. Germline-derived CDR1 and CDR2 are SGHTA and FQGNSA. Trimming stripped 3 bases from V and 5 bases from J, with 13 bases between. The CDR3 DNA reads TGTGCCAGCAGCTTTCCGGGACAAATGACCGGGGAGCTGTTTTTT. Amino acids: CASSFPGQMTGELFF.

The chain is built from TRBV19 and TRBJ2-7; possibly TRBD2 for D (6 bases). Trimming removed 5 bases at V and 6 bases at J, with 14 bases between. The V gene's germline CDR1 is LNHDA and CDR2 SQIVND (reference sequence). This CDR3 contains 13 residues. CDR3 in DNA: TGTGCCAGTAGTGTAAAGGGAGGATCCGAGCAGTACTTC. This encodes CASSVKGGSEQYF.

This clonotype has at least ten counts. The J gene is TRBJ1-2, the V gene TRBV18; D not resolved. Germline V CDR1 and CDR2: KGHSH, LQKENI. Deletions cut 2 bases from V and 2 bases from J, with 6 bases between. The CDR3 runs 13 residues. The CDR3 sequence: CASSPARNYGYTF. CDR3 nucleotides: TGTGCCAGCTCACCAGCCAGGAACTATGGCTACACCTTC.

This clonotype was seen only a few times. The rearrangement joins TRBV18 to TRBJ1-1; 9 bases match TRBD1. J lost 4 bases, V lost 1 base, and 7 bases had no gene match. The germline V gene has CDR1 KGHSH and CDR2 LQKENI. CDR3 length equals 16 residues. The CDR3 bases are TGTGCCAGCTCACCACGGATGTCGACAGGGGGCACTGAAGCTTTCTTT. Translating gives CASSPRMSTGGTEAFF.

V usage is TRBV9 and J usage is TRBJ2-2, with TRBD2 matching 10 bases. Germline-derived CDR1 and CDR2 are SGDLS and YYNGEE. After removal of 3 bases from V and 9 bases from J, the junction contained 11 bases not matched to a gene. The CDR3 runs to 16 residues. CDR3 sequence: CASSGPSGRAPRELFF. The CDR3 coding sequence is TGTGCCAGCAGCGGGCCCAGCGGGAGGGCCCCAAGGGAGCTGTTTTTT. The full variable domain, its missing parts supplied by reference TRBV9 and TRBJ2-2, is DSGVTQTPKHLITATGQRVTLRCSPRSGDLSVYWYQQSLDQGLQFLIQYYNGEERAKGNILERFSAQQFPDLHSELNLSSLELGDSALYFCASSGPSGRAPRELFFGEGSRLTVL.

This clonotype was detected ten times or more. V gene TRBV15 combines with J gene TRBJ1-2, with unresolved D. The CDR3 is 15 residues long. Trimming stripped 0 bases from V and 0 bases from J, with 8 bases between. The germline V gene has CDR1 LNHNV and CDR2 YYDKDF (reference sequence). The chain's CDR3 is CATSRDWQSNYGYTF. The CDR3 DNA reads as TGTGCCACCAGCAGAGATTGGCAGTCTAACTATGGCTACACCTTC.